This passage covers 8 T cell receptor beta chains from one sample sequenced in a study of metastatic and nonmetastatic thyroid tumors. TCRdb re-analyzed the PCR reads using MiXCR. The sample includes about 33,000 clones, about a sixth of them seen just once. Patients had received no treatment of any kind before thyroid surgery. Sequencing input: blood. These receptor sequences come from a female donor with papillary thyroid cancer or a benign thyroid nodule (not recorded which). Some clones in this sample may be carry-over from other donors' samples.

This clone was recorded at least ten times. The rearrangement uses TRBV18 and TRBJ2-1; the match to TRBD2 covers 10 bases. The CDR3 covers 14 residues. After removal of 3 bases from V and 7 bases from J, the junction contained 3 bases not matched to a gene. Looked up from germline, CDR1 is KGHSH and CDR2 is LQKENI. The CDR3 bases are TGTGCCAGCTCACCTAGCGGGGGGAGGAATGAGCAGTTCTTC. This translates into CASSPSGGRNEQFF.

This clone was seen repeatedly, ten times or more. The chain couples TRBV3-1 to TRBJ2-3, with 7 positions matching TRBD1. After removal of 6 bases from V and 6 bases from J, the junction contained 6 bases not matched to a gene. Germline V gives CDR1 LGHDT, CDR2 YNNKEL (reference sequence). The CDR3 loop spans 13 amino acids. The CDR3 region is CASRPTGWDTQYF. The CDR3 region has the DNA TGTGCCAGCAGACCGACAGGGTGGGATACGCAGTATTTT.

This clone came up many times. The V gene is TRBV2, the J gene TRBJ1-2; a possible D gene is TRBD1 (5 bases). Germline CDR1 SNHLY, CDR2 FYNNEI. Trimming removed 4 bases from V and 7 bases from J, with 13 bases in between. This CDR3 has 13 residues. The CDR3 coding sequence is TGTGCCAGCAGTGTTCTGTTGGGGGGTGGCTACACCTTC. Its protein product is CASSVLLGGGYTF.

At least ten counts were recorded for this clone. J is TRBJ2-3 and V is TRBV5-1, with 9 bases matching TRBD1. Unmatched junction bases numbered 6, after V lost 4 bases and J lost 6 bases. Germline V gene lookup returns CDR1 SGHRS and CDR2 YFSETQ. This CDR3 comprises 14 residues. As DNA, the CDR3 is TGCGCCAGCAGCACAGGACAGGGGTTGGATACGCAGTATTTT. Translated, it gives CASSTGQGLDTQYF.

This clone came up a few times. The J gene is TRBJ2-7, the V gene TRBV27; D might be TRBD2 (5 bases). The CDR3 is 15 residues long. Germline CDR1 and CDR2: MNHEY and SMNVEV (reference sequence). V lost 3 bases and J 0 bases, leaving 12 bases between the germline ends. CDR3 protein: CASSFVGGISYEQYF. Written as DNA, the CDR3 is TGTGCCAGCAGTTTTGTAGGAGGTATCTCCTACGAGCAGTACTTC.

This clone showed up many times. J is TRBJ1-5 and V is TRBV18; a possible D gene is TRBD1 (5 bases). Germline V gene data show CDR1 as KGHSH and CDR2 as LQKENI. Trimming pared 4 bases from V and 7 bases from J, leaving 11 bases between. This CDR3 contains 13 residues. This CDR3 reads CASSLQEGQPQHF. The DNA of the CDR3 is TGTGCCAGCTCACTACAGGAGGGACAGCCCCAGCATTTT.

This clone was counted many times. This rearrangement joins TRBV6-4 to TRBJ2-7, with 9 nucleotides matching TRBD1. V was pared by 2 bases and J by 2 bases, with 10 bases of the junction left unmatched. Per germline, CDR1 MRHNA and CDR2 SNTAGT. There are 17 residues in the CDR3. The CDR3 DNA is TGTGCCAGCAGTGACGGGTTTCTTGGGGACAGGGCCTACGAGCAGTACTTC. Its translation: CASSDGFLGDRAYEQYF.

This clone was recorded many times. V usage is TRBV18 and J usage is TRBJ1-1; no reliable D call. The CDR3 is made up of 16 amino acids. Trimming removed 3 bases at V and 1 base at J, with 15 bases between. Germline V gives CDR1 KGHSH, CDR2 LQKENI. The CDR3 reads CASSPPSVGQNTEAFF. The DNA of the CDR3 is TGTGCCAGCTCACCCCCATCGGTGGGTCAGAACACTGAAGCTTTCTTT.